Listed here are 6 T cell receptor beta chains from one sample, sequenced in a study of human T cells and chemical hapten exposure. TCRdb passed the RACE reads through MiXCR, listing each CDR3 protein once. The table shows about 110,000 distinct CDR3 sequences, with roughly 12% occurring only once. Time point indicated: pre-sensitization, week 0. Treatment described: therapeutic diphenylcyclopropenone sensitization with weekly scalp DPC. The sequencing used whole blood, collected in connection with sensitization to the hapten diphenylcyclopropenone (DPC). Source of these receptors: a woman aged 45 to 65 with alopecia areata. Some clones in this sample may be carry-over from other donors' samples.

This clonotype was seen more than once but under ten times. The V gene is TRBV14, the J gene TRBJ2-5; D gene uncertain. Per the germline V gene, CDR1 is SGHDN and CDR2 is FVKESK. The V end lost 5 bases, the J end lost 0 bases, and 7 bases lay between the germline ends. This CDR3 is 13 amino acids long. CDR3 DNA: TGTGCCAGCAGCAATCTGTACCAAGAGACCCAGTACTTC. Protein: CASSNLYQETQYF.

In its sample, this clonotype was seen many times. This chain connects TRBV5-8 to TRBJ2-3; D is tentatively TRBD1 or TRBD2 (5 bases each). Germline V CDR1 and CDR2: SGHTS, YDEGEE. Deletions cut 3 bases from V and 4 bases from J, with 15 bases between. The CDR3 spans 15 residues. In DNA form, the CDR3 reads TGTGCCAGCAGCTCGTGGGACGGCCGGCCAGATACGCAGTATTTT. Amino acid sequence: CASSSWDGRPDTQYF.

This clonotype has just a few counts. This chain connects TRBV12-3 or TRBV12-4 to TRBJ2-3; the D gene could be TRBD1 or TRBD2 (6 bases each). The CDR3 loop spans 16 amino acids. V was pared by 4 bases and J by 2 bases, with 16 bases between. The CDR3 DNA is TGTGCCAGCAGTTGGGGGCCGGGGGAATCCACAGATACGCAGTATTTT. Protein sequence: CASSWGPGESTDTQYF.

The J gene is TRBJ1-4, the V gene TRBV12-2. TRBV12-2 is flagged as a pseudogene. There are 19 residues in the CDR3. CDR3 DNA: TGTGCAAGTCGATTTTGCTGGACGAGCGCGGGTGTCCGGAATGAAAAACTGTTTTTT. It encodes CASRFCWTSAGVRNEKLFF.

There are many counts of this clonotype. This chain links TRBV6-5 with TRBJ1-2, with D possibly being TRBD1 (6 bases). This CDR3 is built from 13 residues. The germline V gene encodes CDR1 MNHEY and CDR2 SVGAGI. Trimming cost V 8 bases and J 4 bases, with 14 bases left between them. The CDR3 here is CASVGQTSYGYTF. The CDR3 DNA follows: TGTGCCAGCGTCGGACAGACGTCCTATGGCTACACCTTC.

This clonotype has just a few counts. The chain employs TRBV4-3 and TRBJ1-6; D gene unclear. V was clipped by 0 bases and J by 6 bases, with 12 bases between them. Looked up from germline, CDR1 is LGHNA and CDR2 is YSLEER. This CDR3 spans 16 amino acids. The CDR3 region is CASSQDPGLPNSPLHF. The CDR3 coding sequence is TGCGCCAGCAGCCAAGATCCTGGGTTGCCTAATTCACCCCTCCACTTT.